The 11 T cell receptor beta chains below come from one sample, sequenced in a study of T cells after yellow fever vaccination. TCRdb independently ran MiXCR on the 5' RACE reads; one entry per CDR3 protein. Altogether some 500,000 distinct CDR3 sequences are present, roughly 14% being singletons, with the ten largest covering roughly 13%. The starting material was PBMCs, obtained on the day of the yellow fever booster vaccination. These receptor sequences come from a man aged 25-45 years who received the YFV17D yellow fever vaccine.

In its sample, this clonotype was seen a few times. The chain has TRBV9 and TRBJ2-2; unclear D gene. Germline CDR1 and CDR2: SGDLS and YYNGEE. V gave up 4 bases and J gave up 5 bases, with 18 bases separating them. The CDR3 contains 16 residues. This CDR3 is CASSPLWVAVTGELFF. In nucleotides, the CDR3 is TGTGCCAGCAGCCCCCTTTGGGTAGCCGTTACCGGGGAGCTGTTTTTT.

The chain combines TRBV30 with TRBJ1-5; D is possibly TRBD1 (6 bases). The V gene lost 0 bases and the J gene lost 6 bases, with 15 bases spanning the gap. Germline V gene lookup returns CDR1 GTSNPN and CDR2 SVGIG (reference sequence). The CDR3 loop spans 15 amino acids. CDR3 nucleotides: TGTGCCTGGAGTGTGGGGGGGCGGTTCGGTCAGCCCCAGCATTTT. It is translated as CAWSVGGRFGQPQHF. The full variable domain, its missing parts supplied by reference TRBV30 and TRBJ1-5, is SQTIHQWPATLVQPVGSPLSLECTVEGTSNPNLYWYRQAAGRGLQLLFYSVGIGQISSEVPQNLSASRPQDRQFILSSKKLLLSDSGFYLCAWSVGGRFGQPQHFGDGTRLSIL.

This clonotype was detected only a few times. The rearrangement links TRBV20-1 to TRBJ2-1, with 9 nucleotides matching TRBD2. The CDR3 is made up of 16 amino acids. The germline gives CDR1 DFQATT, CDR2 SNEGSKA (reference sequence). J was trimmed by 6 bases and V by 2 bases; bases with no gene match: 11. In nucleotides, the CDR3 is TGCAGTGCTAGACCCCCCGAGCTAGCGGGGACCAATGAGCAGTTCTTC. This encodes CSARPPELAGTNEQFF.

This clonotype was seen more than once but under ten times. The genes are TRBV20-1 and TRBJ2-2; no firm D call. Trimming pared 0 bases from V and 6 bases from J, leaving 8 bases between. This CDR3 has 13 amino acids. The germline CDR1 and CDR2 sequences are DFQATT and SNEGSKA (reference sequence). The CDR3 region is CSARDMGSGELFF. The DNA for the CDR3 is TGCAGTGCTAGAGATATGGGTTCCGGGGAGCTGTTTTTT.

The table lists this clonotype with a few counts. The gene calls are TRBV25-1 and TRBJ2-7, with D possibly being TRBD2 (6 bases). V was shortened by 8 bases and J by 9 bases, with 14 bases between the two germline ends. The CDR3 runs to 11 residues. The germline gives CDR1 MGHDK, CDR2 SYGVNS. CDR3 protein: CASGTGTGQYF. CDR3 nucleotides: TGTGCCAGCGGGACTGGAACGGGGCAGTACTTC.

There are a few counts of this clonotype. The rearrangement uses TRBV5-1 and TRBJ2-5; D may match TRBD1 or TRBD2 (5 bases each). This CDR3 region has 15 residues. Trimming stripped 2 bases from V and 5 bases from J, with 16 bases between. CDR1 and CDR2 (germline): SGHRS, YFSETQ. The DNA of the CDR3 is TGCGCCAGCAGCTTCGGGGCCAGAGGGATGGAGACCCAGTACTTC. It specifies CASSFGARGMETQYF.

The chain carries TRBV7-2 and TRBJ1-2; tentative D call: TRBD1 (6 bases). Trimming shortened V by 6 bases and J by 2 bases, and 10 bases separated the two germline ends. CDR3 size: 13 residues. The V gene's germline CDR1 is SGHTA and CDR2 FQGNSA. CDR3 sequence (DNA): TGTGCCAGCAGATTACAGGGAAACTATGGCTACACCTTC. Translated, it gives CASRLQGNYGYTF.

This clonotype was found a few times. V usage is TRBV20-1 and J usage is TRBJ2-3; D is perhaps TRBD2 (6 bases). V lost 3 bases and J lost 3, with 13 bases in between. The CDR3 spans 14 residues. CDR1 is DFQATT, CDR2 SNEGSKA, per germline (reference sequence). The CDR3 is CSASITGETDTQYF. Written as DNA, the CDR3 is TGCAGTGCTAGTATAACGGGAGAAACAGATACGCAGTATTTT.

This clonotype has more than one count but fewer than ten. The chain employs TRBV6-1 and TRBJ2-3; 9 nucleotides agree with TRBD2. There are 16 residues in the CDR3. The germline V gene has CDR1 MNHNS and CDR2 SASEGT. The V gene end was trimmed by 6 bases and the J gene end by 2 bases; junction bases not matched to a gene: 9. The CDR3 reads CASRARAGGDTDTQYF. The CDR3 DNA reads as TGTGCCAGCAGGGCGAGGGCGGGAGGGGACACAGATACGCAGTATTTT.

CDR3 sequence reads: CASSNGRDSAGYTF. The CDR3 DNA reads as TGTGCCAGCAGCAACGGACGGGATTCGGCTGGCTACACCTTC. V is TRBV7-2 and J is TRBJ1-2, with no clear D. V dropped 5 bases and J dropped 7 bases, with 17 bases sitting between them. The V gene's germline CDR1 is SGHTA and CDR2 FQGNSA. This CDR3 is 14 amino acids long.

This clonotype was picked up a small number of times. The chain couples TRBV20-1 to TRBJ2-5, with a tentative D call TRBD1 (6 bases). This CDR3 region has 13 residues. CDR1 DFQATT and CDR2 SNEGSKA come from the germline V gene (reference sequence). In DNA form, the CDR3 reads TGCAGGGTCACTGGACAGACGAAAGAGACCCAGTACTTC. Protein product: CRVTGQTKETQYF.